Each of the 28 T cell receptor beta chains below was sequenced from the same sample in a study of Ad26.COV2.S vaccination and SARS-CoV-2 variants. Treatment given: over 15 received Ad26.COV2.S at low or high dose, single or two shots; 5 received placebo; per-sample allocation not given. At day 63 after the first vaccine or placebo injection, samples were drawn. Sequenced by immunoSEQ multiplex PCR; TCRdb stores in-frame clones only, minus some. The sample consists of hundreds of thousands of clones, roughly 87% of them appearing once. Here the sequenced sample was peripheral blood, taken in a trial of Ad26.COV2.S vaccine versus placebo. The receptors were sampled from a person aged 18-65 years who received the Ad26.COV2.S COVID-19 vaccine or a placebo.

V gene TRBV7-8 combines with J gene TRBJ1-1; possible D gene TRBD1, 5 bases. Trimming shortened V by 5 bases and J by 0 bases, and 13 bases separated the two germline ends. CDR1 and CDR2 from the germline V gene are SGHVS and FQNEAQ. The CDR3 consists of 15 residues. CDR3 amino acids: CASSLAPGLNTEAFF. CDR3 nucleotides: TGTGCCAGCAGCCTTGCCCCAGGGCTGAACACTGAAGCTTTCTTT.

The chain combines TRBV7-2 with TRBJ1-3; 9 positions match TRBD1. V shed 2 bases and J 4 bases; nucleotides not matched to a gene: 6. The germline CDR1 and CDR2 sequences are SGHTA and FQGNSA. The CDR3 extends over 16 amino acids. The CDR3 reads CASSLMGTGLGNTIYF. In nucleotides, the CDR3 is TGTGCCAGCAGCTTAATGGGGACAGGGTTAGGAAACACCATATATTTT.

Note on this clone: The same CDR3 is also encoded by other DNA sequences in this sample. This chain uses TRBV7-3 with TRBJ2-2; D unclear. The germline CDR1 and CDR2 sequences are SGHTA and FQGTGA. The V end was cut by 8 bases, the J end by 0 bases, with 4 bases between. The CDR3 extends over 12 amino acids. The CDR3 coding sequence is TGTGCCAGCGGCGCGAACACCGGGGAGCTGTTTTTT. It is translated as CASGANTGELFF. Using reference TRBV7-3 and TRBJ2-2 for the parts outside the CDR3, the full variable domain is GAGVSQTPSNKVTEKGKYVELRCDPISGHTALYWYRQSLGQGPEFLIYFQGTGAADDSGLPNDRFFAVRPEGSVSTLKIQRTERGDSAVYLCASGANTGELFFGEGSRLTVL.

This chain connects TRBV6-5 to TRBJ1-1; possible D gene TRBD1, 5 bases. Germline CDR1 is MNHEY and CDR2 is SVGAGI. This CDR3 has 11 amino acids. V lost 6 bases and J lost 7, with 9 bases in between. The CDR3 DNA sequence: TGTGCCAGCAGGGAGGGGTTTGAAGCTTTCTTT. This gives the protein CASREGFEAFF.

The table lists this clone with a count of one. The genes are TRBV15 and TRBJ1-1; 8 bases are a match to TRBD1. J gave up 1 base and V 1 base, and 5 bases lay outside the gene matches. Germline CDR1 reads LNHNV; CDR2 reads YYDKDF (reference sequence). CDR3 size: 16 residues. CDR3 region: CATSRARGLANTEAFF. CDR3 nucleotide sequence: TGTGCCACCAGCAGAGCCAGGGGGCTGGCGAACACTGAAGCTTTCTTT.

The chain employs TRBV5-4 and TRBJ2-3, with 9 bases lining up with TRBD2. Germline trimming cut 4 bases from V and 7 bases from J; bases unmatched to any gene: 13. The CDR3 covers 16 residues. The germline V gene has CDR1 SGHNT and CDR2 YYREEE (reference sequence). The CDR3 DNA reads TGTGCCAGCAGCCATCCGGGTCTGCGGGGGGGCCATACGCAGTATTTT. Its protein is CASSHPGLRGGHTQYF.

The chain joins TRBV5-1 to TRBJ2-7, with 7 bases identical to TRBD1. This CDR3 is 14 amino acids long. J lost 1 base, V lost 4 bases, and 5 bases had no gene match. Looked up from germline, CDR1 is SGHRS and CDR2 is YFSETQ. This CDR3 reads CASSPPGQSYEQYF. As DNA, the CDR3 is TGCGCCAGCAGCCCGCCGGGACAGTCCTACGAGCAGTACTTC. The entire variable domain, with the rest obtained from reference TRBV5-1 and TRBJ2-7, is as follows: KAGVTQTPRYLIKTRGQQVTLSCSPISGHRSVSWYQQTPGQGLQFLFEYFSETQRNKGNFPGRFSGRQFSNSRSEMNVSTLELGDSALYLCASSPPGQSYEQYFGPGTRLTVT.

The chain combines TRBV13 with TRBJ2-2; 13 positions agree with TRBD2. CDR3 length: 17 amino acids. Per the germline V gene, CDR1 is PRHDT and CDR2 is FYEKMQ (reference sequence). Trimming took 4 bases from V and 6 from J; bases not matched to a gene: 8. Here the CDR3 reads CASSSAGLAGAPGELFF. The CDR3 nucleotides read TGTGCCAGCAGCTCGGCTGGACTAGCGGGGGCCCCCGGGGAGCTGTTTTTT. Looking up the rest from reference TRBV13 and TRBJ2-2 gives the full variable domain: AAGVIQSPRHLIKEKRETATLKCYPIPRHDTVYWYQQGPGQDPQFLISFYEKMQSDKGSIPDRFSAQQFSDYHSELNMSSLELGDSALYFCASSSAGLAGAPGELFFGEGSRLTVL.

The chain combines TRBV20-1 with TRBJ2-5; perhaps TRBD2 as D (5 bases). Germline values: CDR1 DFQATT, CDR2 SNEGSKA (reference sequence). The CDR3 length is 11 residues. V lost 3 bases to trimming and J lost 6 bases, with 8 bases between them. The CDR3 bases are TGCAGTGCTAGCCAGCGGAAGACCCAGTACTTC. This sequence encodes CSASQRKTQYF.

The J gene is TRBJ1-2, the V gene TRBV28, with TRBD1 matching over 8 bases. V was pared by 7 bases and J by 4 bases, with 8 bases of the junction left unmatched. The CDR3 loop spans 14 amino acids. CDR1 MDHEN and CDR2 SYDVKM come from the germline V gene. In DNA form, the CDR3 reads TGTGCCAGCACCGCTGCGACAGGGGCCTATGGCTACACCTTC. This sequence encodes CASTAATGAYGYTF.

The chain employs TRBV6-2 or TRBV6-3 and TRBJ2-7; 7 bases match TRBD1. V shed 4 bases and J 5 bases; nucleotides not matched to a gene: 8. This CDR3 has 14 residues. The germline V gene encodes CDR1 MNHEY and CDR2 SVGEGT. The CDR3 sequence is CASSWTGPVNEQYF. In nucleotides, the CDR3 is TGTGCCAGCAGTTGGACAGGCCCAGTGAACGAGCAGTACTTC.

This chain connects TRBV27 to TRBJ2-2; 11 bases map to TRBD1. CDR3 length: 16 amino acids. Germline V gene data show CDR1 as MNHEY and CDR2 as SMNVEV (reference sequence). Germline trimming cut 5 bases from V and 2 bases from J; bases unmatched to any gene: 4. CDR3 sequence: CASSPRTGGNTGELFF. CDR3 sequence (DNA): TGTGCCAGCAGTCCCCGGACAGGGGGCAACACCGGGGAGCTGTTTTTT.

The chain joins TRBV5-1 to TRBJ2-2; D gene ambiguous. Germline assignment: CDR1 SGHRS and CDR2 YFSETQ. The CDR3 has 13 residues. With 0 bases removed from V and 7 bases from J, the gap between germline ends came to 7 bases. CDR3 DNA: TGCGCCAGCAGCTTGGGGTCCGGCGGGGAGCTGTTTTTT. It is translated as CASSLGSGGELFF. The full variable domain, rest sourced from reference TRBV5-1 and TRBJ2-2, is KAGVTQTPRYLIKTRGQQVTLSCSPISGHRSVSWYQQTPGQGLQFLFEYFSETQRNKGNFPGRFSGRQFSNSRSEMNVSTLELGDSALYLCASSLGSGGELFFGEGSRLTVL.

The rearrangement links TRBV27 to TRBJ2-1; D perhaps matches TRBD1 (5 bases). This CDR3 is 14 amino acids long. The V and J ends lost 2 bases and 6 bases respectively, with 11 bases between them. Germline CDR1 is MNHEY and CDR2 is SMNVEV (reference sequence). The CDR3: CASSLGQNGNEQFF. CDR3 in DNA: TGTGCCAGCAGTTTAGGACAAAATGGCAATGAGCAGTTCTTC.

The chain uses TRBV6-6 and TRBJ1-6; 10 bases align to TRBD1. The V and J ends lost 6 bases and 7 bases, in that order; junction bases with no gene match: 3. This CDR3 is 14 amino acids long. Germline loops: CDR1 MNHNY, CDR2 SVGAGI (reference sequence). CDR3 protein: CASRGQGWNSPLHF. As DNA, the CDR3 is TGTGCCAGCAGGGGACAGGGGTGGAATTCACCCCTCCACTTT.

The CDR3 nucleotides read TGCGCCAGCAGCCAAGGGGAGCGGACTCTCACAGATACGCAGTATTTT. Translating gives CASSQGERTLTDTQYF. The rearrangement uses TRBV4-1 and TRBJ2-3; TRBD2 is a possible D gene (5 bases). The CDR3 is made up of 16 amino acids. V lost 1 base to trimming and J lost 2 bases, with 13 bases between them. Germline CDR1 reads MGHRA; CDR2 reads YSYEKL.

This chain connects TRBV4-1 to TRBJ2-1; weak D call: TRBD2 (6 bases). CDR1 and CDR2 (germline): MGHRA, YSYEKL. The CDR3 has 15 residues. Trimming removed 4 bases at V and 5 bases at J, with 15 bases between. DNA of the CDR3: TGCGCCAGCAGCCCCCCCCCGACTAGTCACAATGAGCAGTTCTTC. Residues: CASSPPPTSHNEQFF.

This clone was recorded only once. This chain links TRBV20-1 with TRBJ2-3, with TRBD2 matching 7 bases. Germline V gives CDR1 DFQATT, CDR2 SNEGSKA (reference sequence). Germline trimming cut 3 bases from V and 0 bases from J; bases unmatched to any gene: 9. The CDR3 sequence is 16 residues long. Here the CDR3 DNA reads TGCAGTGCTAGTCCCAAGGCGGGAGTTAGCACAGATACGCAGTATTTT. It translates to CSASPKAGVSTDTQYF.

The chain carries TRBV5-1 and TRBJ1-4, with D hard to call. The V end lost 1 base, the J end lost 7 bases, and 14 bases lay between the germline ends. The CDR3 consists of 15 residues. The germline gives CDR1 SGHRS, CDR2 YFSETQ. The DNA for the CDR3 is TGCGCCAGCAGCTTGATGGGATCACTAGGTGAAAAACTGTTTTTT. Protein product: CASSLMGSLGEKLFF.

The chain joins TRBV12-3 or TRBV12-4 to TRBJ2-7; 7 nucleotides align to TRBD1. The length of the CDR3 is 13 residues. The junction had 5 bases not matched to a gene; V was cut back by 6 bases and J by 3 bases. CDR3 amino acids: CASRYRQGYEQYF. CDR3 nucleotides: TGTGCCAGCAGATACCGACAGGGCTACGAGCAGTACTTC.

J is TRBJ2-7 and V is TRBV14; possible D gene TRBD2, 6 bases. Germline lookup yields CDR1 SGHDN and CDR2 FVKESK. The V gene lost 8 bases and the J gene lost 2 bases, with 13 bases spanning the gap. The CDR3 is 13 residues long. For the CDR3, the DNA is TGTGCCAGCGGTGGGACTCTTCCCTACGAGCAGTACTTC. Protein product: CASGGTLPYEQYF.

This clone appeared once. The V call is TRBV10-3, the J call TRBJ2-3, with 7 nucleotides matching TRBD2. The germline V gene has CDR1 ENHRY and CDR2 SYGVKD. The CDR3 spans 16 residues. With 3 bases clipped from V and 5 bases from J, the junction kept 11 bases outside the gene matches. In DNA, the CDR3 is TGTGCCATCAGTGACGGTTCGGCGGGAGACGGAGATACGCAGTATTTT. Translation: CAISDGSAGDGDTQYF.

J is TRBJ2-7 and V is TRBV2; D is undetermined. V lost 2 bases and J lost 6, with 11 bases in between. There are 13 residues in the CDR3. Germline values: CDR1 SNHLY, CDR2 FYNNEI. The CDR3 DNA sequence: TGTGCCAGCAGTGAAATGTTGGGTCCCGAGCAGTACTTC. It codes for CASSEMLGPEQYF.

The V call is TRBV30, the J call TRBJ2-3; 11 positions match TRBD1. The CDR3 is 17 amino acids. Germline V gene sequence: CDR1 GTSNPN, CDR2 SVGIG (reference sequence). Trimming at V came to 5 bases and at J to 6 bases, leaving 16 bases not matched to a gene. CDR3 sequence (DNA): TGTGCCTGGGGCCCTCCCGTAAGGGACAGGGGGTTTGATACGCAGTATTTT. It yields the protein CAWGPPVRDRGFDTQYF.

The V gene is TRBV18, the J gene TRBJ2-7; perhaps TRBD1 as D (5 bases). The CDR3 runs to 14 residues. CDR1 KGHSH and CDR2 LQKENI come from the germline V gene. Trimming cost V 2 bases and J 0 bases, with 8 bases left between them. CDR3 sequence reads: CASSPGHASYEQYF. The CDR3, as DNA: TGTGCCAGCTCACCAGGACACGCCTCCTACGAGCAGTACTTC.

This sequence joins TRBV3-1 (or the pseudogene TRBV3-2) and TRBJ2-2; D not resolved. The germline V gene has CDR1 LGHDT and CDR2 YNNKEL (reference sequence). V shed 3 bases and J shed 1 base, with 6 bases lying between them. The CDR3 contains 14 residues. DNA for the CDR3: TGTGCCAGCAGCCAGAGACGGAACACCGGGGAGCTGTTTTTT. It yields the protein CASSQRRNTGELFF.

The chain recombines TRBV19 with TRBJ2-7; possibly TRBD1 for D (5 bases). The CDR3 covers 14 residues. V lost 8 bases to trimming and J lost 3 bases, with 17 bases between them. The V gene's germline CDR1 is LNHDA and CDR2 SQIVND (reference sequence). This CDR3 reads CASSTGAPDYEQYV. CDR3 coding DNA: TGTGCCAGTTCCACAGGCGCTCCCGACTACGAGCAGTACGTC.

This chain joins TRBV19 and TRBJ2-2; the D gene is possibly TRBD2 (5 bases). V lost 3 bases and J 2 bases, leaving 7 bases between the germline ends. Germline CDR1 reads LNHDA; CDR2 reads SQIVND (reference sequence). The CDR3 runs 14 residues. The CDR3 sequence: CASSIRENTGELFF. DNA of the CDR3: TGTGCCAGTAGTATCCGGGAAAACACCGGGGAGCTGTTTTTT.